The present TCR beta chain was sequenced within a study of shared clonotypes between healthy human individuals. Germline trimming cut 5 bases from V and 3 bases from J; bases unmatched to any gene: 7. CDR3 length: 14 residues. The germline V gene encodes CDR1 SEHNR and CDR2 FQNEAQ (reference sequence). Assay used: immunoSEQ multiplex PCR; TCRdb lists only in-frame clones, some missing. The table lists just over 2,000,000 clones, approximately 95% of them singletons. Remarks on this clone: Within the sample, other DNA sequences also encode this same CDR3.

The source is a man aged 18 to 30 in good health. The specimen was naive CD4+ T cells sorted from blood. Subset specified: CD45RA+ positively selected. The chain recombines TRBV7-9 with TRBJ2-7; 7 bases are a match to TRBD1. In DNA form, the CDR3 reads TGTGCCAGCAGCCCCGGACAGGAATACTACGAGCAGTACTTC. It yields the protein CASSPGQEYYEQYF.